These 20 T cell receptor beta chains share one sample of origin, sequenced in a study of human T cells and chemical hapten exposure. Time point here: patch test 2, 6 weeks after DPC sensitization. The treatment here: therapeutic diphenylcyclopropenone sensitization with weekly scalp DPC. The starting material, unfractionated whole blood, was used for total RNA extraction. TCRdb re-analysed the RACE reads in MiXCR, keeping a single row per CDR3 protein. The profile shows about 42,000 distinct CDR3 sequences, 9.5% to 10% of them singletons. Sequencing used whole blood, obtained in connection with sensitization to the hapten diphenylcyclopropenone (DPC). The receptors come from a woman aged 25 to 39 with alopecia areata. Some clones in this sample may be carry-over from other donors' samples.

In this sample, this clonotype turned up a few times. The chain employs TRBV4-3 and TRBJ1-6; D remains unclear. The CDR3 is made up of 18 amino acids. Germline V gives CDR1 LGHNA, CDR2 YSLEER. The V end lost 0 bases, the J end lost 7 bases, and 19 bases lay between the germline ends. CDR3 sequence (DNA): TGCGCCAGCAGCCAAGATTCGGGGAACAGCCTAGGGAATTCACCCCTCCACTTT. Its translation: CASSQDSGNSLGNSPLHF.

This clonotype was recorded many times. The V call is TRBV29-1, the J call TRBJ1-5; a weak D match, TRBD1 (5 bases). The ends were cut back, 3 bases at V and 6 bases at J, with 9 bases in the middle. The CDR3 is made up of 12 amino acids. Germline V gives CDR1 SQVTM, CDR2 ANQGSEA. The CDR3 bases are TGCAGCGTTGAGCAGGGAGGTCAGCCCCAGCATTTT. Its protein product is CSVEQGGQPQHF.

This clonotype was seen ten or more times. The rearrangement links TRBV6-5 to TRBJ1-4; 7 nucleotides align to TRBD1. There are 15 residues in the CDR3. With 3 bases clipped from V and 7 bases from J, the junction kept 8 bases outside the gene matches. Germline CDR1 and CDR2: MNHEY and SVGAGI. In nucleotides, the CDR3 is TGTGCCAGCAGTTATCAGGGGGGCGTCGGTGAAAAACTGTTTTTT. Its protein product is CASSYQGGVGEKLFF.

This clonotype was recorded at least ten times. The V and J genes are TRBV5-1 and TRBJ2-5, with TRBD1 matching 7 bases. Per germline, CDR1 SGHRS and CDR2 YFSETQ. V shed 7 bases, J shed 3 bases, and the junction held 3 bases outside the gene matches. The CDR3 spans 12 residues. DNA of the CDR3: TGCGCCAGCCGGGACAGTAAAGAGACCCAGTACTTC. Its translation is CASRDSKETQYF. Full variable domain (remainder filled in from reference TRBV5-1 and TRBJ2-5): KAGVTQTPRYLIKTRGQQVTLSCSPISGHRSVSWYQQTPGQGLQFLFEYFSETQRNKGNFPGRFSGRQFSNSRSEMNVSTLELGDSALYLCASRDSKETQYFGPGTRLLVL.

The table lists this clonotype with a few counts. The rearrangement joins TRBV4-1 to TRBJ2-7; 8 bases align to TRBD1. CDR1 is MGHRA and CDR2 is YSYEKL in the germline V gene. Trimming at V came to 0 bases and at J to 6 bases, leaving 1 base not matched to a gene. This CDR3 region has 13 residues. The CDR3 DNA follows: TGCGCCAGCAGCCAAGACACAGGGGGCGAGCAGTACTTC. It codes for CASSQDTGGEQYF.

In this sample, this clonotype turned up many times. The chain is built from TRBV20-1 and TRBJ1-3, with 7 bases matching TRBD1. CDR3 length: 14 residues. Per the germline V gene, CDR1 is DFQATT and CDR2 is SNEGSKA (reference sequence). Trimming at V came to 3 bases and at J to 4 bases, leaving 6 bases not matched to a gene. CDR3 region: CSASPGQLGNTIYF. CDR3 nucleotide sequence: TGCAGTGCTAGCCCGGGACAGTTAGGAAACACCATATATTTT.

Comment on this clonotype: The junction departs from the called germline gene at one end, perhaps through a read error. The J gene is TRBJ2-7, the V gene TRBV6-6; no clear D. Per germline, CDR1 MNHNY and CDR2 SVGAGI (reference sequence). This CDR3 spans 15 amino acids. The CDR3 nucleotides read TGTGCCAGCAGCCAGGCCACACAGAGCTCCTTCGAGCAGTACTTC. It codes for CASSQATQSSFEQYF.

The chain couples TRBV6-5 to TRBJ1-1, with 8 nucleotides matching TRBD1. CDR3 length: 17 residues. CDR1 and CDR2 (germline): MNHEY, SVGAGI. The junction had 16 bases not matched to a gene; V was cut back by 6 bases and J by 4 bases. Here the CDR3 reads CASSPRTGTTSSTEAFF. As DNA, the CDR3 is TGTGCCAGCAGCCCCAGGACAGGGACAACCAGCAGCACTGAAGCTTTCTTT.

This CDR3 reads CARTDRINTEAFF. CDR3 DNA sequence: TGTGCCAGAACGGACAGGATAAACACTGAAGCTTTCTTT. The V and J genes are TRBV30 and TRBJ1-1; 7 bases line up with TRBD1. The V gene's germline CDR1 is GTSNPN and CDR2 SVGIG (reference sequence). This CDR3 spans 13 amino acids. Unmatched junction bases numbered 8, after V lost 8 bases and J lost 2 bases. Together with reference TRBV30 and TRBJ1-1, the CDR3 gives the full variable domain: SQTIHQWPATLVQPVGSPLSLECTVEGTSNPNLYWYRQAAGRGLQLLFYSVGIGQISSEVPQNLSASRPQDRQFILSSKKLLLSDSGFYLCARTDRINTEAFFGQGTRLTVV.

This clonotype was seen repeatedly, ten times or more. The gene calls are TRBV5-1 and TRBJ2-2; TRBD1 might be the D (6 bases). Germline loops: CDR1 SGHRS, CDR2 YFSETQ. The CDR3 loop spans 12 amino acids. V lost 6 bases to trimming and J lost 5 bases, with 8 bases between them. Here the CDR3 reads CASNQGTGELFF. Here the CDR3 DNA reads TGCGCCAGCAACCAGGGGACCGGGGAGCTGTTTTTT. Full variable domain (rest looked up from reference TRBV5-1 and TRBJ2-2): KAGVTQTPRYLIKTRGQQVTLSCSPISGHRSVSWYQQTPGQGLQFLFEYFSETQRNKGNFPGRFSGRQFSNSRSEMNVSTLELGDSALYLCASNQGTGELFFGEGSRLTVL.

This clonotype was counted at least ten times. The chain recombines TRBV4-3 with TRBJ2-5; D gene unclear. CDR3 length equals 13 residues. V lost 0 bases and J 10 bases, leaving 12 bases between the germline ends. CDR1 is LGHNA and CDR2 is YSLEER in the germline V gene. CDR3 in DNA: TGCGCCAGCAGCCAAGAGGGCAGCCTCGGCCAGTACTTC. The encoded protein is CASSQEGSLGQYF.

This clonotype was seen more than once but under ten times. The chain joins TRBV27 to TRBJ1-5; D is perhaps TRBD1 (6 bases). The CDR3 is 14 residues long. CDR1 and CDR2 (germline): MNHEY, SMNVEV (reference sequence). Trimming took off 6 bases at V and 7 bases at J, with 16 bases between the two ends. In DNA, the CDR3 is TGTGCCAGCAGCACATACAGGGTAGACCAGCCCCAGCATTTT. It is translated as CASSTYRVDQPQHF.

This clonotype was recorded many times. The V and J genes are TRBV27 and TRBJ1-6; no reliable D call. CDR1 MNHEY and CDR2 SMNVEV come from the germline V gene (reference sequence). V shed 5 bases and J shed 8 bases, with 25 bases lying between them. The CDR3 consists of 18 residues. The CDR3 loop reads CASSPKPDLEHIHSPLHF. The CDR3 nucleotides are TGTGCCAGCAGTCCAAAACCCGACTTAGAACATATCCATTCACCCCTCCACTTT.

This clonotype was recorded many times. CDR3 coding DNA: TGTGCCAGCAGCTTTAACGGACTAGCGGGGGTCGAGCAGTACTTC. Translating it yields CASSFNGLAGVEQYF. The chain has TRBV7-3 and TRBJ2-7; 13 bases fit TRBD2. V dropped 3 bases and J dropped 6; count of bases not matched to a gene: 5. The germline V gene encodes CDR1 SGHTA and CDR2 FQGTGA. CDR3 size: 15 residues.

This clonotype was recorded at least ten times. The J gene is TRBJ2-7, the V gene TRBV6-5; 9 bases are shared with TRBD1. The CDR3 is 15 residues long. CDR1 is MNHEY, CDR2 SVGAGI, per germline. With V trimmed by 0 bases and J by 2 bases, 2 bases remained unmatched. CDR3 protein: CASSYSRTGAYEQYF. CDR3 DNA: TGTGCCAGCAGTTACTCTCGGACAGGGGCCTACGAGCAGTACTTC.

This clonotype appeared many times. The chain joins TRBV2 to TRBJ2-7; D possibly corresponds to TRBD2 (6 bases). This CDR3 comprises 15 residues. Per the germline V gene, CDR1 is SNHLY and CDR2 is FYNNEI. Trimming shortened V by 6 bases and J by 0 bases, and 15 bases separated the two germline ends. CDR3 bases: TGTGCCAGCAGGGGCCCTAGCGTCAGCTCCTACGAGCAGTACTTC. It yields the protein CASRGPSVSSYEQYF.

This clonotype was seen a few times. The chain joins TRBV14 to TRBJ2-6; 9 bases align to TRBD1. The ends lost 4 bases at V and 2 bases at J; junction bases unmatched: 12. This CDR3 region has 19 residues. Germline CDR1 is SGHDN and CDR2 is FVKESK. CDR3 DNA: TGTGCCAGCAGCCTTGATCGGACAGGGGCGTTTGCTGGGGCCAACGTCCTGACTTTC. Translation: CASSLDRTGAFAGANVLTF.

The genes are TRBV5-6 and TRBJ2-2; 7 bases align to TRBD1. Germline values: CDR1 SGHDT, CDR2 YYEEEE. The CDR3 has 17 residues. The V and J ends lost 4 bases and 2 bases, in that order; junction bases with no gene match: 11. The CDR3 region has the DNA TGTGCCAGCAGCCCACTGCGAGGGGGCGGTAACACCGGGGAGCTGTTTTTT. It translates to CASSPLRGGGNTGELFF.

Turning to this clonotype: Since a much larger clone is just one base distant, this may be a read error. The rearrangement joins TRBV7-9 to TRBJ2-2, with TRBD1 matching 8 bases. Germline V gene data show CDR1 as SEHNR and CDR2 as FQNEAQ (reference sequence). This CDR3 has 14 residues. Here the CDR3 DNA reads TGTGTCAGCAGCACGACAGGGGAAGCCGGGGAGCTGTTTTTT. It encodes CVSSTTGEAGELFF.

This clonotype has ten or more counts. The rearrangement uses TRBV5-6 and TRBJ2-5; TRBD2 aligns across 7 bases. The ends lost 6 bases at V and 0 bases at J; junction bases unmatched: 5. The CDR3 runs 14 residues. Germline CDR1 reads SGHDT; CDR2 reads YYEEEE. DNA of the CDR3: TGTGCCAGCACCCTGGGAGGGAACCAAGAGACCCAGTACTTC. It yields the protein CASTLGGNQETQYF.